The 19 T cell receptor beta chains below were found in one sample sequenced in a study of blood T cells in healthy people across ages. Alongside a J-beta primer mix, a sample-barcoded 5' primer served in a second PCR lasting about 7 to 11 cycles. TCRdb analysed the 5' RACE reads with MiXCR anew, one entry per CDR3 protein. The repertoire holds hundreds of thousands of distinct CDR3 sequences, with roughly 20% as singletons. The sequencing sample was made of blood. The receptors originated from a man aged 65-85 years in good health.

This clonotype was recorded at least ten times. V and J are TRBV9 and TRBJ2-7; TRBD1 matches at 12 bases. The CDR3 runs 15 residues. J lost 7 bases, V lost 0 bases, and 5 bases had no gene match. Germline CDR1 SGDLS, CDR2 YYNGEE. CDR3 sequence: CASSVAGQGAEEQYF. Here the CDR3 DNA reads TGTGCCAGCAGCGTAGCGGGACAGGGGGCAGAAGAGCAGTACTTC.

This clonotype appeared many times. V is TRBV6-2 or TRBV6-3 and J is TRBJ2-6; D not certain. In germline, CDR1 is MNHEY, CDR2 SVGEGT. V lost 5 bases and J lost 0, with 11 bases in between. CDR3 length equals 16 residues. CDR3 sequence reads: CASSNGRASGANVLTF. In DNA form, the CDR3 reads TGTGCCAGCAGTAACGGACGGGCCTCTGGGGCCAACGTCCTGACTTTC.

This chain joins TRBV9 and TRBJ2-1; D ambiguous. V lost 0 bases to trimming and J lost 0 bases, with 13 bases between them. CDR3 length equals 17 residues. The V gene's germline CDR1 is SGDLS and CDR2 YYNGEE. This CDR3 reads CASSVGGFVSSYNEQFF. The CDR3 nucleotides are TGTGCCAGCAGCGTAGGCGGCTTTGTCAGCTCCTACAATGAGCAGTTCTTC.

This clonotype has more than one count but fewer than ten. The chain is built from TRBV15 and TRBJ1-1, with 7 bases aligning to TRBD1. Unmatched junction bases numbered 3, after V lost 1 base and J lost 1 base. The CDR3 contains 15 residues. Germline V gene data show CDR1 as LNHNV and CDR2 as YYDKDF (reference sequence). The CDR3 sequence: CATSRGDSRNTEAFF. Here the CDR3 DNA reads TGTGCCACCAGCAGAGGGGACAGCCGGAACACTGAAGCTTTCTTT.

This clonotype was seen a handful of times. The chain joins TRBV24-1 to TRBJ2-1; 7 bases agree with TRBD2. Germline loops: CDR1 KGHDR, CDR2 SFDVKD. This CDR3 contains 17 residues. V gave up 4 bases and J gave up 4 bases; unmatched junction bases: 12. CDR3 nucleotides: TGTGCCACCAGTGACCCCCGGGCTAGCGGTTCTTACAATGAGCAGTTCTTC. Translation gives CATSDPRASGSYNEQFF.

This clonotype was counted only a few times. V and J are TRBV5-6 and TRBJ2-7, with 8 bases fitting TRBD1. Germline assignment: CDR1 SGHDT and CDR2 YYEEEE. The trim removed 4 bases at V and 4 bases at J, leaving 4 bases unmatched. The CDR3 totals 13 residues. For the CDR3, the DNA is TGTGCCAGCAGCATAGGGACAGGATACGAGCAGTACTTC. It codes for CASSIGTGYEQYF.

The V call is TRBV7-9, the J call TRBJ1-1, with D possibly being TRBD1 (5 bases). V lost 5 bases to trimming and J lost 3 bases, with 13 bases between them. The CDR3 runs 14 residues. CDR1 is SEHNR, CDR2 FQNEAQ, per germline (reference sequence). CDR3 loop: CASSPGLLDTEAFF. The DNA of the CDR3 is TGTGCCAGCAGCCCAGGGTTGTTGGACACTGAAGCTTTCTTT.

This clonotype was found a few times. This sequence joins TRBV28 and TRBJ2-3; 12 bases align to TRBD1. V shed 4 bases, J shed 8 bases, and the junction held 4 bases outside the gene matches. Germline CDR1 is MDHEN and CDR2 is SYDVKM. CDR3 length: 14 residues. The CDR3 region has the DNA TGTGCCAGCAGTTACGGGACAGGGGGCGGTACGCAGTATTTT. This gives the protein CASSYGTGGGTQYF. The full variable domain, with the rest looked up from reference TRBV28 and TRBJ2-3, is DVKVTQSSRYLVKRTGEKVFLECVQDMDHENMFWYRQDPGLGLRLIYFSYDVKMKEKGDIPEGYSVSREKKERFSLILESASTNQTSMYLCASSYGTGGGTQYFGPGTRLTVL.

This clonotype was picked up a small number of times. V and J are TRBV24-1 and TRBJ1-2; TRBD1 aligns across 10 bases. Trimming removed 5 bases from V and 4 bases from J; junction bases left unmatched: 15. The germline CDR1 and CDR2 sequences are KGHDR and SFDVKD. CDR3 length: 18 residues. CDR3 nucleotides: TGTGCCACCAGTGGACCCGGACAGGGGGTAGAGAATAGCTATGGCTACACCTTC. This gives the protein CATSGPGQGVENSYGYTF.

A few counts support this clonotype. V is TRBV9 and J is TRBJ2-2; a weak D match, TRBD1 (5 bases). Germline lookup yields CDR1 SGDLS and CDR2 YYNGEE. CDR3 length equals 17 residues. V dropped 0 bases and J dropped 5 bases, with 17 bases sitting between them. The CDR3 sequence is CASSVAVHQGWTGELFF. The CDR3, as DNA: TGTGCCAGCAGCGTAGCTGTTCACCAGGGATGGACCGGGGAGCTGTTTTTT.

This rearrangement joins TRBV3-1 to TRBJ2-5; no definite D call. This CDR3 is 15 amino acids long. V lost 0 bases, J lost 1 base, and 9 bases lay in between. The germline gives CDR1 LGHDT, CDR2 YNNKEL (reference sequence). In DNA, the CDR3 is TGTGCCAGCAGCCAAGATTTTGGCCCCCAAGAGACCCAGTACTTC. Encoded protein: CASSQDFGPQETQYF.

The chain recombines TRBV25-1 with TRBJ2-1; tentatively, D is TRBD2 (5 bases). Per the germline V gene, CDR1 is MGHDK and CDR2 is SYGVNS. The CDR3 contains 16 residues. V lost 2 bases and J 0 bases, leaving 11 bases between the germline ends. CDR3 DNA: TGTGCCAGCAGTGAACAGGACTTACGCTCCTACAATGAGCAGTTCTTC. It codes for CASSEQDLRSYNEQFF.

The CDR3 DNA is TGCGCCAGCAGCTTGGCCTACCAAACTAGCACGAACACCGGGGAGCTGTTTTTT. Encoded protein: CASSLAYQTSTNTGELFF. The rearrangement joins TRBV5-1 to TRBJ2-2; weak D call: TRBD2 (6 bases). The V gene's germline CDR1 is SGHRS and CDR2 YFSETQ. Between the trimmed V and J ends, which lost 0 bases and 0 bases, there was a span of 15 bases. This CDR3 has 18 residues.

The sample holds a few counts of this clonotype. The chain employs TRBV18 and TRBJ2-7, with a weak D call TRBD1 (5 bases). The V end was cut by 2 bases, the J end by 0 bases, with 8 bases between. Germline V gene data show CDR1 as KGHSH and CDR2 as LQKENI. The CDR3 contains 14 residues. For the CDR3, the DNA is TGTGCCAGCTCACCATGGGGCGTCTCCTACGAGCAGTACTTC. Translated: CASSPWGVSYEQYF.

A few counts support this clonotype. The V call is TRBV28, the J call TRBJ1-2, with a weak D call TRBD1 (6 bases). V was clipped by 1 base and J by 6 bases, with 15 bases between them. The CDR3 runs 15 residues. The germline V gene has CDR1 MDHEN and CDR2 SYDVKM. CDR3 coding DNA: TGTGCCAGCAGTTTATTCGGGGCAGGGGATCATGGCTACACCTTC. This translates into CASSLFGAGDHGYTF.

This clonotype was counted a few times. J is TRBJ2-1 and V is TRBV5-5; 11 bases fit TRBD2. The trim removed 0 bases at V and 4 bases at J, leaving 3 bases unmatched. The CDR3 totals 16 residues. The V gene's germline CDR1 is SGHKS and CDR2 YYEKEE (reference sequence). The CDR3 reads CASSLGLAGIYNEQFF. The CDR3 DNA is TGTGCCAGCAGCTTGGGACTAGCGGGAATTTACAATGAGCAGTTCTTC.

The rearrangement links TRBV5-1 to TRBJ2-1, with 9 bases aligning to TRBD2. The germline gives CDR1 SGHRS, CDR2 YFSETQ. V trimming: 4 bases; J trimming: 3 bases; junction bases outside the gene matches: 8. The CDR3 has 16 residues. The CDR3 nucleotides read TGCGCCAGCAGCCGGGGGGCTAGCGGGAACTACAATGAGCAGTTCTTC. It encodes CASSRGASGNYNEQFF.

This clonotype was observed a handful of times. This chain connects TRBV12-3 or TRBV12-4 to TRBJ1-5; 9 positions match TRBD1. The junction had 9 bases not matched to a gene; V was cut back by 4 bases and J by 2 bases. The CDR3 spans 17 residues. The CDR3 sequence: CASSSYLGQGGNQPQHF. The CDR3 nucleotides are TGTGCCAGCAGTTCTTACCTGGGACAGGGTGGCAATCAGCCCCAGCATTTT.

This clonotype was counted a few times. The chain uses TRBV3-1 and TRBJ2-1, with D unclear. Germline CDR1 is LGHDT and CDR2 is YNNKEL (reference sequence). This CDR3 region has 15 residues. V was clipped by 4 bases and J by 2 bases, with 12 bases between them. CDR3 residues: CASSPDPWAYNEQFF. CDR3 coding DNA: TGTGCCAGCAGCCCGGACCCCTGGGCCTACAATGAGCAGTTCTTC.